Listed below are T cell receptor beta chains from one sample, sequenced in a study of T cell repertoires in cytomegalovirus infection. TCRdb processed the reads anew with MiXCR; each CDR3 protein has one entry. The data hold about 140,000 distinct CDR3 sequences, with 5.5% to 8% observed a single time. The sample taken for sequencing was PBMCs. The receptor source for this set is a human donor in good health (CMV status not recorded). Some clones in this sample may be carry-over from other donors' samples. Both conserved end residues are part of each CDR3.

V: TRBV7-9; J: TRBJ2-7; CDR3: CASSLRSRDEQYF
V: TRBV10-3; J: TRBJ2-5; CDR3: CAISESSTSGGTQETQYF
V: TRBV30; J: TRBJ2-1; CDR3: CAWSRFSEQFF
V: TRBV6-2/TRBV6-3; J: TRBJ2-1; CDR3: CANSYGAYNEQFF
V: TRBV20-1; J: TRBJ2-1; CDR3: CSVTSSGGPGGEQFF
V: TRBV7-2; J: TRBJ2-7; CDR3: CASSLAYRASYEQYF
V: TRBV7-2; J: TRBJ1-2; CDR3: CASSITEGQRGGYTF
V: TRBV7-9; J: TRBJ2-7; CDR3: CASSRQFSEQYF
V: TRBV20-1; J: TRBJ2-3; CDR3: CSARDGTSPTDTQYF
V: TRBV20-1; J: TRBJ2-3; CDR3: CSATAGFVAGGLNTQYF
V: TRBV9; J: TRBJ2-7; CDR3: CASSVGRGDLEQYF
V: TRBV6-2/TRBV6-3; J: TRBJ2-7; CDR3: CASSWDGSYEQYF
V: TRBV5-6; J: TRBJ2-2; CDR3: CASQHNLGRANTGELFF
V: TRBV7-2; J: TRBJ2-5; CDR3: CASSQGLAGGGQETQYF
V: TRBV7-2; J: TRBJ2-5; CDR3: CASSLIAGVGETQYF
V: TRBV12-3/TRBV12-4; J: TRBJ1-5; CDR3: CASSLVTGTANGEQPQHF
V: TRBV28; J: TRBJ1-5; CDR3: CASLGQIDQPQHF
V: TRBV12-3/TRBV12-4; J: TRBJ2-1; CDR3: CASSPGGRYNEQFF
V: TRBV4-2; J: TRBJ1-1; CDR3: CASSQGGPAFF
V: TRBV12-3/TRBV12-4; J: TRBJ2-5; CDR3: CASSLDRADETQYF
V: TRBV19; J: TRBJ1-2; CDR3: CASSNRLGYTF
V: TRBV10-3; J: TRBJ1-3; CDR3: CAIRGSSGNTIYF
V: TRBV12-5; J: TRBJ2-6; CDR3: CASGTSTNPTGANVLTF
V: TRBV28; J: TRBJ1-5; CDR3: CASSLRGGGQPQHF
V: TRBV19; J: TRBJ1-6; CDR3: CASSIARTDFYNSPLHF
V: TRBV7-2; J: TRBJ2-6; CDR3: CASSFMGQGASGANVLTF
V: TRBV11-2; J: TRBJ1-1; CDR3: CASSNRPANTEAFF
V: TRBV28; J: TRBJ1-2; CDR3: CASSHKSGQGFYGYTF
V: TRBV5-5; J: TRBJ1-1; CDR3: CASSLRVGLNTEAFF
V: TRBV28; J: TRBJ2-3; CDR3: CALGPGTSTDTQYF
V: TRBV7-2; J: TRBJ1-6; CDR3: CASSTRLSPLHF
V: TRBV2; J: TRBJ2-7; CDR3: CASRAHREVYEQYF
V: TRBV7-2; J: TRBJ1-5; CDR3: CASSLKATGTGAQHF
V: TRBV7-2; J: TRBJ2-7; CDR3: CASSSASGGLYEQYF
V: TRBV6-1; J: TRBJ2-1; CDR3: CASKQQGAYNEQFF
V: TRBV5-6; J: TRBJ2-1; CDR3: CASSLPHREEQFF
V: TRBV7-3; J: TRBJ2-3; CDR3: CASSPLASSTDTQYF
V: TRBV7-2; J: TRBJ2-7; CDR3: CASSLTGYEQYF
V: TRBV10-3; J: TRBJ2-3; CDR3: CAIRDRGPKRDTQYF
V: TRBV28; J: TRBJ2-5; CDR3: CASSLEQLGKTQYF
V: TRBV20-1; J: TRBJ2-1; CDR3: CSARVEHTPGLADNEQFF
V: TRBV4-3; J: TRBJ2-2; CDR3: CASSQVSRAPNTGELFF
V: TRBV6-6; J: TRBJ1-5; CDR3: CASSAGGGSNQPQHF
V: TRBV24-1; J: TRBJ2-3; CDR3: CATSDSGTGQGIQDTQYF
V: TRBV29-1; J: TRBJ2-3; CDR3: CSVETSGGRVTDTQYF